These 5 T cell receptor beta chains were all obtained from the same sample, sequenced in a study of cytomegalovirus exposure and HLA in healthy donors. The PCR contained 60 Vbeta and 13 Jbeta primers. Sequencing used immunoSEQ multiplex PCR; TCRdb keeps in-frame clones, though not all of them. This listing includes about 210,000 clones. Source material: PBMCs. The receptors derive from a woman in her 30s in good health and CMV-seropositive.

The CDR3 protein is CASSSLRGGSYEQYF. CDR3 DNA: TGTGCCAGCAGTTCCCTCCGGGGGGGATCCTACGAGCAGTACTTC. The rearrangement links TRBV28 to TRBJ2-7; the match to TRBD2 covers 8 bases. The V segment lost 4 bases and the J segment 1 base; nucleotides outside the gene matches: 6. There are 15 residues in the CDR3. The germline V gene encodes CDR1 MDHEN and CDR2 SYDVKM.

Details on this clone: The sample carries other DNA sequences with the same CDR3. V is TRBV5-4 and J is TRBJ1-4; D unclear. Germline values: CDR1 SGHNT, CDR2 YYREEE (reference sequence). Trimming left V 2 bases short and J 0 bases short, with 8 bases between. The CDR3 extends over 15 amino acids. The CDR3 nucleotides are TGTGCCAGCAGCTTTGGAGGAACAACTAATGAAAAACTGTTTTTT. This codes for CASSFGGTTNEKLFF.

The chain couples TRBV7-9 to TRBJ2-2, with 12 bases lining up with TRBD2. CDR3 length: 15 amino acids. V trimming: 3 bases; J trimming: 7 bases; junction bases outside the gene matches: 3. Germline V CDR1 and CDR2: SEHNR, FQNEAQ (reference sequence). The CDR3 here is CASSFASGRVGELFF. CDR3 DNA: TGTGCCAGCAGCTTCGCTAGCGGGAGGGTCGGGGAGCTGTTTTTT.

The chain combines TRBV5-6 with TRBJ2-5, with a possible D match to TRBD2 (7 bases). Germline V gene lookup returns CDR1 SGHDT and CDR2 YYEEEE. The CDR3 consists of 15 residues. V was trimmed by 5 bases and J by 4 bases, leaving 18 bases between them. The CDR3 nucleotides are TGTGCCAGCAGGGGGGGGCTTGGCGTAGGAGAGACCCAGTACTTC. The encoded protein is CASRGGLGVGETQYF.

This chain connects TRBV4-1 to TRBJ2-3, with no clear D. The germline V gene has CDR1 MGHRA and CDR2 YSYEKL. CDR3 length: 14 amino acids. V lost 0 bases and J 0 bases, leaving 4 bases between the germline ends. DNA for the CDR3: TGCGCCAGCAGCCAAGATTCAAGCACAGATACGCAGTATTTT. It is translated as CASSQDSSTDTQYF.